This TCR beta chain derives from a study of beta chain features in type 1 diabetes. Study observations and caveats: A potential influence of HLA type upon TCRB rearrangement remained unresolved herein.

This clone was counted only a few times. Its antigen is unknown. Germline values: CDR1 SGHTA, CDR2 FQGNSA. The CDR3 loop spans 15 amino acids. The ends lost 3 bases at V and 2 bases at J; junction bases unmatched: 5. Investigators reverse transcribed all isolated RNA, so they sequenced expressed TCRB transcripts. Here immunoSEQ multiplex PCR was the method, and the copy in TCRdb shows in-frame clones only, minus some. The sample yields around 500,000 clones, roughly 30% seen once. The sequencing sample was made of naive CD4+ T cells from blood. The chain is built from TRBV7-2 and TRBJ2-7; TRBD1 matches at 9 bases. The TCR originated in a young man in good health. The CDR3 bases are TGTGCCAGCAGCTTCTCCGGGACAGGGCCCTACGAGCAGTACTTC. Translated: CASSFSGTGPYEQYF.